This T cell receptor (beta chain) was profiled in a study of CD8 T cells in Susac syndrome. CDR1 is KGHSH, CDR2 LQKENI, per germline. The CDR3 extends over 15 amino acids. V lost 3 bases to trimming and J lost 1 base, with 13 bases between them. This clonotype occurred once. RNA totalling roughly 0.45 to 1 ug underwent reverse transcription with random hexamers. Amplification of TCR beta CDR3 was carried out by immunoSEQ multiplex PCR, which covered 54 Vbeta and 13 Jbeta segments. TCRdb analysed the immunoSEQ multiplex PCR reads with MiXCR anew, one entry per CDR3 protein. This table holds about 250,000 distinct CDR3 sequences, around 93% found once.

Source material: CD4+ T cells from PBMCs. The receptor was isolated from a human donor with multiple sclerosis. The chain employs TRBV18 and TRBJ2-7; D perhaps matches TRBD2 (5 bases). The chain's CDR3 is CASSPSRVGSYEQYF. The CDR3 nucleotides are TGTGCCAGCTCACCGTCGCGGGTAGGGTCCTACGAGCAGTACTTC.